Listed below are T cell receptor beta chains from one sample, sequenced in a study of identifying expanded T cells in peripheral blood. TCRdb's table, derived via immunoSEQ multiplex PCR, lists solely in-frame clones and lacks some. The sample consists of 55,000 to 80,000 clones, around four fifths of them appearing once. Sequenced material: blood. These receptors were collected from a person between 18 and 75 years old in good health. Both conserved end residues are part of each CDR3. Each record gives: D gene, J gene, V gene, clone size, CDR3 DNA, CDR3 protein. The D gene is left open where the match is weak. Not all rows give a size; the values are once, few, many and, for expanded clones, a class.

>TRBD1|TRBJ2-7|TRBV7-2|.
TGTGCCAGCAGCTACCCCGGGACAGGGGGTCGCGAGCAGTACTTC
CASSYPGTGGREQYF
>.|TRBJ1-2|TRBV7-9|few
TGTGCCAGCAGCCCTATATCAGGGGCCGGCTACACCTTC
CASSPISGAGYTF
>.|TRBJ1-1|TRBV30|.
TGTGCCTGGAGTGTATCACGCGCGAACACTGAAGCTTTCTTT
CAWSVSRANTEAFF
>.|TRBJ2-6|TRBV27|.
TGTGCCAGCAGGAGGGCAGGGATTGCCTCTGGGGCCAACGTCCTGACTTTC
CASRRAGIASGANVLTF
>TRBD2|TRBJ2-3|TRBV27|.
TGTGCCAGCAGGGGACTAGCGGGGAACACAGATACGCAGTATTTT
CASRGLAGNTDTQYF
>.|TRBJ2-7|TRBV7-9|.
TGTGCCAGCAGCTCCTCAATTAACAGGGACGCCTACGAGCAGTACTTC
CASSSSINRDAYEQYF
>.|TRBJ1-1|TRBV11-2|few
TGTGCCAGCAGCGTAACAGGGTATCGGACTGAAGCTTTCTTT
CASSVTGYRTEAFF
>.|TRBJ1-1|TRBV5-1|.
TGCGCCAGCAGCCCGGGAGGGTTGAACACTGAAGCTTTCTTT
CASSPGGLNTEAFF
>.|TRBJ2-1|TRBV4-3|.
TGCGCCAGCAGCCAAGAAGGCGCTAGCGCCAATGAGCAGTTCTTC
CASSQEGASANEQFF
>.|TRBJ2-4|TRBV6-6|.
TGTGCCAGCAGTTCGGGCGGGTTAGCTCCAAAAAACATTCAGTACTTC
CASSSGGLAPKNIQYF
>.|TRBJ1-1|TRBV29-1|.
TGCAGCGGGACGATAAGAACAGGGTTGGGCACTGAAGCTTTCTTT
CSGTIRTGLGTEAFF
>.|TRBJ2-7|TRBV7-5|.
TGTGCCAGAAGCTCCCTCCCTAGCGGGGCCAGCTCCTACGAGCAGTACTTC
CARSSLPSGASSYEQYF
>.|TRBJ1-1|TRBV29-1|few
TGCAGCGTTATGGGGAACACTGAAGCTTTCTTT
CSVMGNTEAFF
>.|TRBJ1-2|TRBV5-1|few
TGCGCCAGCAGCTTGCAGGGGCCTGGCTACACCTTC
CASSLQGPGYTF
>.|TRBJ2-3|TRBV6-5|.
TGTGCCAGCAGTTACTCGAAAAACCCCACAGATACGCAGTATTTT
CASSYSKNPTDTQYF
>TRBD2|TRBJ2-1|TRBV30|once
TGTGCCTGGAGTGTACTAGCGGGGGGGCGAGATGAGCAGTTCTTC
CAWSVLAGGRDEQFF
>.|TRBJ1-2|TRBV7-8|.
TGTGCCAGTACTTCACGCGGAGGGTTTGAGGGCTACACCTTC
CASTSRGGFEGYTF
>TRBD1|TRBJ2-7|TRBV19|.
TGTGCCAGTAGTTTCTTCGACAGGGGTTACGAGCAGTACTTC
CASSFFDRGYEQYF
>.|TRBJ2-7|TRBV12-5|.
TGTGCTAGTGGTTTGGCACCCTACGAGCAGTACTTC
CASGLAPYEQYF
>.|TRBJ2-2|TRBV27|.
TGTGCCAGCAGTTTTGCGGGCAGGGGGGCCGGGGAGCTGTTTTTT
CASSFAGRGAGELFF
>.|TRBJ2-7|TRBV14|few
TGTGCCAGCAGCCCTTCTACCTACGAGCAGTACTTC
CASSPSTYEQYF
>.|TRBJ2-1|TRBV19|.
TGTGCCAGTAGTATAGGGAGGGCCGGCAGGTATCGGTTCTTC
CASSIGRAGRYRFF
>TRBD1|TRBJ2-7|TRBV18|medium-sized
TGTGCCAGCTCACGTACCGGGACAGGGGGGCGCTACGAGCAGTACTTC
CASSRTGTGGRYEQYF
>.|TRBJ2-3|TRBV5-5|.
TGTGCCAGCAGCTTGGCCTCGGATAGCGGAGAAGACACAGATACGCAGTATTTT
CASSLASDSGEDTDTQYF
>.|TRBJ1-2|TRBV7-2|few
TGTGCCAGCAGTGGACAGACTAACTATGGCTACACCTTC
CASSGQTNYGYTF
>.|TRBJ1-1|TRBV2|.
TGTGCCAGCAGTGAACAGGTTACTATGAACACTGAAGCTTTCTTT
CASSEQVTMNTEAFF
>TRBD2|TRBJ2-1|TRBV5-1|few
TGCGCCAGCAGCTCAAGGGGACTAGACTACAATGAGCAGTTCTTC
CASSSRGLDYNEQFF
>.|TRBJ2-1|TRBV5-8|.
TGTGCCAGCAGCTCCGACTACCAGGGGCGCAGGGAGCAGTTCTTC
CASSSDYQGRREQFF
>TRBD1|TRBJ1-2|TRBV6-5|.
TGTGCCAGCAGTGGGGGGACAGGGGGATATGGCTACACCTTC
CASSGGTGGYGYTF
>.|TRBJ2-7|TRBV15|.
TGTGCCACCAGCAGAGATCAGGGGCGCTACGAGCAGTACTTC
CATSRDQGRYEQYF
>.|TRBJ1-2|TRBV7-6|.
TGTGCCAGCAGCTCGGAACCCGGGACAACCTATGGCTACACCTTC
CASSSEPGTTYGYTF
>TRBD2|TRBJ2-3|TRBV9|.
TGTGCCAGCAGCGTAGGTCTAGCGGGAGGGTCTAGCACAGATACGCAGTATTTT
CASSVGLAGGSSTDTQYF
>.|TRBJ2-1|TRBV29-1|.
TGCAGCGTCGCCCAGCATGAGCAGTTCTTC
CSVAQHEQFF
>.|TRBJ1-3|TRBV30|.
TGTGCCTGGAGTGGGGTTCGGAGGAGCACCATATATTTT
CAWSGVRRSTIYF
>TRBD2|TRBJ2-5|TRBV7-6|.
TGTGCCAGCAGCTTGGATCCCACGACGGGGGGGGCCCAGTACTTC
CASSLDPTTGGAQYF
>.|TRBJ1-2|TRBV6-6|.
TGTGCCAGCATATGGGGGGAAACTAACTATGGCTACACCTTC
CASIWGETNYGYTF
>TRBD1|TRBJ1-5|TRBV19|.
TGTGCCAGTAGTATTGCCAGGGGGTCGAATCAGCCCCAGCATTTT
CASSIARGSNQPQHF
>.|TRBJ2-3|TRBV7-9|.
TGTGCCAGCAGCTTGGGCTGGGATACGCAGTATTTT
CASSLGWDTQYF
>TRBD1|TRBJ2-1|TRBV5-8|.
TGTGCCAGCAGCTCTTACTCGGGACAGGGATTTGGCAATGAGCAGTTCTTC
CASSSYSGQGFGNEQFF
>.|TRBJ2-1|TRBV19|.
TGTGCCAGTAGTATAGTCAGCAATGAGCAGTTCTTC
CASSIVSNEQFF
>.|TRBJ2-2|TRBV9|.
TGTGCCAGCACCAGCTGGGACGCCGGGGAGCTGTTTTTT
CASTSWDAGELFF
>TRBD1|TRBJ1-1|TRBV6-1|.
TGTGCCAGCAGTGAAAGAGGGGGCGCCTGGGCTTTCTTT
CASSERGGAWAFF
>.|TRBJ2-3|TRBV7-8|.
TGTGCCAGCAGCTTAGAGGGAAGCACAGATACGCAGTATTTT
CASSLEGSTDTQYF
>TRBD1|TRBJ1-3|TRBV14|.
TGTGCCAGCAGCCCGACAGGGTTCAGAAACACCATATATTTT
CASSPTGFRNTIYF
>.|TRBJ1-1|TRBV15|.
TGTGCCACCTTACCTGAGAGCATGAACACTGAAGCTTTCTTT
CATLPESMNTEAFF
>.|TRBJ2-7|TRBV5-8|few
TGTGCCAGCAGCTTGTCAGACTACTTCTCCTACGAGCAGTACTTC
CASSLSDYFSYEQYF
>.|TRBJ2-6|TRBV7-2|once
TGTGCCAGCAGCGTACTGAGGGCCAACGTCCTGACTTTC
CASSVLRANVLTF
>TRBD2|TRBJ2-3|TRBV29-1|.
TGCAGCGTTGAGGATGGACTAGCGGTACTCACAGATACGCAGTATTTT
CSVEDGLAVLTDTQYF
>.|TRBJ2-1|TRBV6-1|.
TGTGCCAGCAGCGCCGGGACGCAATTTGGGAATGAGCAGTTCTTC
CASSAGTQFGNEQFF
>.|TRBJ2-2|TRBV13|.
TGTGCCAGCAGCTTAACAGCGAACACCGGGGAGCTGTTTTTT
CASSLTANTGELFF
>TRBD2|TRBJ2-5|TRBV9|few
TGTGCCAGCAGCTCCGGACTAGCGGGAGAGACCCAGTACTTC
CASSSGLAGETQYF
>.|TRBJ1-1|TRBV6-5|.
TGTGCCAGCAGACAACCCGGCTATTTTGCTTTCTTT
CASRQPGYFAFF
>TRBD1|TRBJ1-1|TRBV30|.
TGTGCCTGGAGTTTAGACAGGGGAGGCACTGAAGCTTTCTTT
CAWSLDRGGTEAFF
>TRBD1|TRBJ1-1|TRBV5-1|once
TGCGCCAGCAGCTTGGTTACAGGGGCGAGAGGCACTGAAGCTTTCTTT
CASSLVTGARGTEAFF
>.|TRBJ1-6|TRBV11-2|.
TGTGCCAGCAGCTTACTCCAGGGGAGCTCACCCCTCCACTTT
CASSLLQGSSPLHF
>.|TRBJ2-1|TRBV9|.
TGTGCCAGCAGCGTAGACCTAGCCTTAAACAATGAGCAGTTCTTC
CASSVDLALNNEQFF
>.|TRBJ2-3|TRBV5-4|.
TGTGCCAGCAGCTTGAGCCAGCGCACAGATACGCAGTATTTT
CASSLSQRTDTQYF
>.|TRBJ2-4|TRBV18|.
TGTGCCAGCTCACCCCTGCATAGTTTAGCCAAAAACATTCAGTACTTC
CASSPLHSLAKNIQYF